The T cell receptor (beta chain) under discussion was sequenced for a study of Tregs in tolerant kidney transplant recipients. Study-level findings and limits: Biological reproducibility was not directly addressed, but technical replication error appeared minimal. Tregs expanded with activated donor B cells seemed most donor-specific. Antigen-driven expansion was suggested because donor-specific Tregs expanded more than all Tregs in tolerant patients.

In germline, CDR1 is SGHNT, CDR2 YYREEE (reference sequence). V was trimmed by 0 bases and J by 2 bases, leaving 9 bases between them. This CDR3 is 14 amino acids long. Repertoires were generated with immunoSEQ multiplex PCR, while TCRdb's copy carries only in-frame clones and drops some. The sample holds around 77,000 clones; 95% to 98% are singletons and the top ten take approximately 0.56%. Remarks on this clone: What it binds is unknown.

This receptor was taken from a human donor who received a combined kidney and bone marrow transplant. Specimen: CD4+ T cells from blood, collected before the transplant. The chain links TRBV5-4 to TRBJ2-7, with D possibly matching TRBD2 (6 bases). CDR3 coding DNA: TGTGCCAGCAGCTTGGTTAGCGGCCCCTACGAGCAGTACTTC. It yields the protein CASSLVSGPYEQYF.